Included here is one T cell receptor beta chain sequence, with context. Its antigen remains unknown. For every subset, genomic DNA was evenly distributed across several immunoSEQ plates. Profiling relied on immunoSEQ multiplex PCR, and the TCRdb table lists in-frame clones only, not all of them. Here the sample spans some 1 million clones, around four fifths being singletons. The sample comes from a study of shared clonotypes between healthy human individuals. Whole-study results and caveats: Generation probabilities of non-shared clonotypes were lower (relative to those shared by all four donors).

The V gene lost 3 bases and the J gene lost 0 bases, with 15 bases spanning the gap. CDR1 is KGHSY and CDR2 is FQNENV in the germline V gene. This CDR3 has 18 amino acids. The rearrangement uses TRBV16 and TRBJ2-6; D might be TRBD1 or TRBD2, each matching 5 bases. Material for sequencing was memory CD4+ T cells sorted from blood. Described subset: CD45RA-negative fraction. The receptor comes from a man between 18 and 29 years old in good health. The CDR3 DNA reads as TGTGCCAGCAGCCAGAGTCCGGGACGGACCTCTGGGGCCAACGTCCTGACTTTC. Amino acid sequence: CASSQSPGRTSGANVLTF. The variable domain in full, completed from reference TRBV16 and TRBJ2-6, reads GEEVAQTPKHLVRGEGQKAKLYCAPIKGHSYVFWYQQVLKNEFKFLISFQNENVFDETGMPKERFSAKCLPNSPCSLEIQATKLEDSAVYFCASSQSPGRTSGANVLTFGAGSRLTVL.